The table lists the clone carrying this T cell receptor beta chain with many counts. With the library built for alpha chains, this beta chain is off target and its frequency is not meaningful. This entry is derived from a study of spatial heterogeneity in lung cancer. Across the study: Compared with alpha-chain sequences, beta-chain sequences were consistently detected in greater numbers.

There are 12 residues in the CDR3. The germline V and J ends were trimmed by 1 base and 2 bases, with 6 bases remaining between them. Germline CDR1 is DFQATT and CDR2 is SNEGSKA (reference sequence). TCRdb called the 5' RACE reads again in MiXCR, with one record for every CDR3 protein. The sample holds around 13,000 distinct CDR3 sequences; 5% to 6% are singletons and the top ten take about 40%. Documented time point: sample taken at primary tumor resection. The authors sequenced whole RNA from tumor, nontumor lung or frozen PBMC without sorting. The TCR was taken from a human donor with early-stage non-small cell lung cancer. The chain employs TRBV20-1 and TRBJ2-7; D is unclear. Sequencing used lung tumor tissue, obtained at surgery. CDR3 protein: CSARAQAYEQYF. In DNA form, the CDR3 reads TGCAGTGCTAGAGCGCAGGCCTACGAGCAGTACTTC.